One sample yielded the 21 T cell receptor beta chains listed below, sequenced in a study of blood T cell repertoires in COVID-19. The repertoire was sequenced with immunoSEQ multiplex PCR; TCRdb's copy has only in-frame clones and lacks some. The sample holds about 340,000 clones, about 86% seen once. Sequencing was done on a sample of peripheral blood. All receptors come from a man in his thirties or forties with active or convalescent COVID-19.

DNA for the CDR3: TGTGCCAGCAGTTGGGGGACAGAAAAACTGTTTTTT. It yields the protein CASSWGTEKLFF. V and J are TRBV12-3 or TRBV12-4 and TRBJ1-4, with D perhaps matching TRBD1 (6 bases). The CDR3 contains 12 residues. V lost 4 bases and J 8 bases, leaving 8 bases between the germline ends.

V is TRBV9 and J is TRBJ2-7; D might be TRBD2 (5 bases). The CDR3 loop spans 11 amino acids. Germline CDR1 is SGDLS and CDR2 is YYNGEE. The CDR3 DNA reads TGTCCCAACCCCCGCTGGGAGGAGCAGTACTTC. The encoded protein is CPNPRWEEQYF.

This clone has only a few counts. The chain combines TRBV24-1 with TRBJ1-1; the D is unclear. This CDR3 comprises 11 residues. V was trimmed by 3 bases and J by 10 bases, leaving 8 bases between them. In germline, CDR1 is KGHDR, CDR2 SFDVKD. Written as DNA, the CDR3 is TGTGCCACCAGTGATGAAAGAGGAGCTTTCTTT. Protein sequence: CATSDERGAFF.

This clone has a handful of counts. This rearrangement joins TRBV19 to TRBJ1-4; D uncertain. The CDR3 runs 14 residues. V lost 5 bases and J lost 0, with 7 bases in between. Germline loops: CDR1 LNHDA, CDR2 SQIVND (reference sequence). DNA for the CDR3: TGTGCCAGTAGTTCGGTTGCAACTAATGAAAAACTGTTTTTT. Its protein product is CASSSVATNEKLFF.

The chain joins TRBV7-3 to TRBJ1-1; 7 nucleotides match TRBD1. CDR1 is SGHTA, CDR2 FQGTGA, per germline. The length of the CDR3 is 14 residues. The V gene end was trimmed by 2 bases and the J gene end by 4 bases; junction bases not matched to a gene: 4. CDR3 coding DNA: TGTGCCAGCAGCTTAGCACAGGGGACCACTGAAGCTTTCTTT. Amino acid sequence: CASSLAQGTTEAFF. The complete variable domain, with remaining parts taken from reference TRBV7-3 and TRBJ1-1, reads GAGVSQTPSNKVTEKGKYVELRCDPISGHTALYWYRQSLGQGPEFLIYFQGTGAADDSGLPNDRFFAVRPEGSVSTLKIQRTERGDSAVYLCASSLAQGTTEAFFGQGTRLTVV.

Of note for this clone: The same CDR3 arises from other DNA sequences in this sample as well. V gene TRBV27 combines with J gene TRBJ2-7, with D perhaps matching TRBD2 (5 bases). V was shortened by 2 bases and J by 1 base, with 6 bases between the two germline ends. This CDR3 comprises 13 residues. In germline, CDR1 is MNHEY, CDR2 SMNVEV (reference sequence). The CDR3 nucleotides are TGTGCCAGCAGTTTACGCGGGTCCTACGAGCAGTACTTC. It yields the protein CASSLRGSYEQYF.

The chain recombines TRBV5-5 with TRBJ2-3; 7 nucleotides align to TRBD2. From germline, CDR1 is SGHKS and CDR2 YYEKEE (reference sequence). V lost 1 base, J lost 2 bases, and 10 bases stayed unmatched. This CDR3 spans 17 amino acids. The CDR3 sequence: CASSLRLAGVYTDTQYF. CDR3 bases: TGTGCCAGCAGCTTGCGGTTGGCGGGAGTCTACACAGATACGCAGTATTTT.

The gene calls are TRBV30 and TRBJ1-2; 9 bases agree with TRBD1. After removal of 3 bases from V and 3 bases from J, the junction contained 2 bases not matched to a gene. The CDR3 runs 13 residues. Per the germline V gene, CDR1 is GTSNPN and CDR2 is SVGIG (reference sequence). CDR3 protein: CAWRGQGHYGYTF. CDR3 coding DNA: TGTGCCTGGAGGGGACAGGGCCACTATGGCTACACCTTC.

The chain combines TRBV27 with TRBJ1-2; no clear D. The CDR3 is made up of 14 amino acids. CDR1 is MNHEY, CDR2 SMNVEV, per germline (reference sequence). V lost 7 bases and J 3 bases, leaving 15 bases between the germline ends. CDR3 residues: CASTPWYRDYGYTF. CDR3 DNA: TGTGCCAGCACCCCCTGGTACAGAGACTATGGCTACACCTTC.

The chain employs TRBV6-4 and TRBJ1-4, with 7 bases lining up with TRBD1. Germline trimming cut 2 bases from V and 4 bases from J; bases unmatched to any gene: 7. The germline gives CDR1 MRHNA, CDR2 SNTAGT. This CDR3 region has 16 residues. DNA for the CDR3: TGTGCCAGCAGTGACCCCACAGGGGCCCTTAATGAAAAACTGTTTTTT. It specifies CASSDPTGALNEKLFF.

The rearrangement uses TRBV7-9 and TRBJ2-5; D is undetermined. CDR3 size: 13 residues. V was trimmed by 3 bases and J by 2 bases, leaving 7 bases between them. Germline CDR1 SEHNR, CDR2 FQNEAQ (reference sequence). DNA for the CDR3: TGTGCCAGCAGCTTCAGCAGGCAAGAGACCCAGTACTTC. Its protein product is CASSFSRQETQYF.

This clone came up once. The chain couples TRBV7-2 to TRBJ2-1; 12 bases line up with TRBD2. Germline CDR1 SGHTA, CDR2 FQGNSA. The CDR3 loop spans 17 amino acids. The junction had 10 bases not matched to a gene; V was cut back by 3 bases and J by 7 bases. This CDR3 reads CASSFSLAGGPLNEQFF. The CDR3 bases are TGTGCCAGCAGCTTTAGCCTAGCGGGAGGGCCTTTAAATGAGCAGTTCTTC. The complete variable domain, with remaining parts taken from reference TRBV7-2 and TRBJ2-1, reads GAGVSQSPSNKVTEKGKDVELRCDPISGHTALYWYRQSLGQGLEFLIYFQGNSAPDKSGLPSDRFSAERTGGSVSTLTIQRTQQEDSAVYLCASSFSLAGGPLNEQFFGPGTRLTVL.

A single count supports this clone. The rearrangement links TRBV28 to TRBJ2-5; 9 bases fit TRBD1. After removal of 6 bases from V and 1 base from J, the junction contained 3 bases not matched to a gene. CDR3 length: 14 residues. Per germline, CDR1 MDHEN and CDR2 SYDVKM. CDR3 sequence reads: CASSRQGVQETQYF. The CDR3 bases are TGTGCCAGCAGCAGACAGGGGGTCCAAGAGACCCAGTACTTC.

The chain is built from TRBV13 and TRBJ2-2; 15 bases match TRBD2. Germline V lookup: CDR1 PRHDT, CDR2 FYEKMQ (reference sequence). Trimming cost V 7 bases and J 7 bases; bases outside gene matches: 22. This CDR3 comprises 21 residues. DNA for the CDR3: TGTGCCAGCATCCCTCCACCCGGGCGGACTAGCGGGAGGGCCTATGTCGGGGAGCTGTTTTTT. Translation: CASIPPPGRTSGRAYVGELFF.

The CDR3 sequence is CASSQTSYYEQFF. The CDR3 coding sequence is TGTGCCAGCAGCCAGACTAGTTACTATGAGCAGTTCTTC. This chain links TRBV11-1 with TRBJ2-1; TRBD2 might be the D (6 bases). CDR1 and CDR2 from the germline V gene are SGHAT and FQDESV (reference sequence). The V end was cut by 5 bases, the J end by 8 bases, with 13 bases between. The CDR3 spans 13 residues.

CDR3 DNA: TGTGCCAGCAGCCAAAGAATAGCGATCGACGGGGAGCTGTTTTTT. It specifies CASSQRIAIDGELFF. This chain uses TRBV4-2 with TRBJ2-2; a possible D gene is TRBD2 (5 bases). V lost 2 bases, J lost 7 bases, and 14 bases lay in between. Germline CDR1 and CDR2: LGHNA and YNFKEQ. This CDR3 is 15 amino acids long.

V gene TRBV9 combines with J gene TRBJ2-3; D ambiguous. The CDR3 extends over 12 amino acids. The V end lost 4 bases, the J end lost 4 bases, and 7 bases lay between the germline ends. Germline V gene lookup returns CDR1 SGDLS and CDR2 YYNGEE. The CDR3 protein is CASSRLADTQYF. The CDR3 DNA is TGTGCCAGCAGCCGTCTCGCAGATACGCAGTATTTT.

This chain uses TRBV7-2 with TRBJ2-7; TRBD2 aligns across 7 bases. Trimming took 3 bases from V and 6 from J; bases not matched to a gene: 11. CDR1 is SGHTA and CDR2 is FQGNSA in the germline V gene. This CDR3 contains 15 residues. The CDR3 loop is CASSLEGGPWGEQYF. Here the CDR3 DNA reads TGTGCCAGCAGCTTGGAGGGAGGGCCCTGGGGCGAGCAGTACTTC.

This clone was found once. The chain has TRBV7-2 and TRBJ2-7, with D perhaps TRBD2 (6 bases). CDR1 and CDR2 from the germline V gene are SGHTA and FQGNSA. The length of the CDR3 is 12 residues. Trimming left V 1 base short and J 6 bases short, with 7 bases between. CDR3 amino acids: CASSLGRGEQYF. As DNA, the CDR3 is TGTGCCAGCAGCTTAGGGCGGGGCGAGCAGTACTTC.

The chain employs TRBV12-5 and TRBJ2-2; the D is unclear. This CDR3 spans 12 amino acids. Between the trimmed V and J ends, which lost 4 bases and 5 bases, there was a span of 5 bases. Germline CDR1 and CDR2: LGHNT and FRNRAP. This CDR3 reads CASGSGTGELFF. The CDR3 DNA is TGTGCTAGTGGTTCCGGGACCGGGGAGCTGTTTTTT. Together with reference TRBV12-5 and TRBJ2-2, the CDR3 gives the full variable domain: DARVTQTPRHKVTEMGQEVTMRCQPILGHNTVFWYRQTMMQGLELLAYFRNRAPLDDSGMPKDRFSAEMPDATLATLKIQPSEPRDSAVYFCASGSGTGELFFGEGSRLTVL.

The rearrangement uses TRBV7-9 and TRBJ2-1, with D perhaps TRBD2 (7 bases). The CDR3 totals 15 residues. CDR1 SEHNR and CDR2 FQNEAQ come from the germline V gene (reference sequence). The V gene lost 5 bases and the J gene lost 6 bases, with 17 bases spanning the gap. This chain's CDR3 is CASSESKGEGNEQFF. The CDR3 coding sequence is TGTGCCAGCAGCGAATCCAAGGGGGAGGGCAATGAGCAGTTCTTC.